These T cell receptor beta chains were read from a single sample in a study of control samples from healthy donors and cancer patients. The assay was immunoSEQ multiplex PCR, and TCRdb's table has in-frame clones only and misses some. The sample lists around 90,000 clones, approximately 81% seen once, with roughly 2% in the top ten. Sequencing used blood. The receptors were gathered from a woman aged 35 to 49 in good health. CDR3s include the opening cysteine and the closing phenylalanine or tryptophan. A D gene is named only where the DNA matches it firmly. Not every row has a clone size; where given, it reads once, few, many or a size class.

>TRBJ1-1|NA|TRBV10-3|NA
TGTGCCATCAGTGGAACAGACAGAGCCACTGAAGCTTTCTTT
CAISGTDRATEAFF
>TRBJ1-2|NA|TRBV7-2|NA
TGTGCCAGCAGCTTCTCCGGACCCTTAGAGGGGTATGGCTACACCTTC
CASSFSGPLEGYGYTF
>TRBJ2-4|NA|TRBV11-3|NA
TGTGCCAGCAGCTTAGATTCGGGCGATTTGGTACAGTACTTC
CASSLDSGDLVQYF
>TRBJ2-1|TRBD2|TRBV12-5|NA
TGTGCTAGCGTTCTTTCAGTGGCAGCGGGGGGACCATACAATGAGCAGTTCTTC
CASVLSVAAGGPYNEQFF
>TRBJ1-1|NA|TRBV30|NA
TGTGCCTGGAGTGGTAGGCAGAACACTGAAGCTTTCTTT
CAWSGRQNTEAFF
>TRBJ2-7|NA|TRBV30|NA
TGTGCCTGGAGACGACAGGGACTCTACGAGCAGTACTTC
CAWRRQGLYEQYF
>TRBJ2-6|NA|TRBV19|NA
TGTGCCAGTAGTAATAGTAACTCTGGGGCCAACGTCCTGACTTTC
CASSNSNSGANVLTF
>TRBJ1-4|NA|TRBV16|NA
TGTGCCAGCAGCCAATCCCTGGGCCTGAATGAAAAACTGTTTTTT
CASSQSLGLNEKLFF
>TRBJ1-5|NA|TRBV28|NA
TGTGCCAGCAGTTCAACAGGGAGTATTCAGCCCCAGCATTTT
CASSSTGSIQPQHF
>TRBJ2-1|TRBD2|TRBV9|NA
TGTGCCAGCAGCGTAGGGGGCTTTGCGGGGGACTCCTACAATGAGCAGTTCTTC
CASSVGGFAGDSYNEQFF
>TRBJ2-7|TRBD1|TRBV18|NA
TGTGCCAGCTCACCAGGGACAGGGAGCTCCTACGAGCAGTACTTC
CASSPGTGSSYEQYF
>TRBJ2-2|NA|TRBV27|NA
TGTGCCAGCAGTTTATTGGGGGCATCGGGGAACGGGGAGCTGTTTTTT
CASSLLGASGNGELFF
>TRBJ2-1|TRBD2|TRBV24-1|NA
TGTGCCACCAGTGATAATAGCGGGGGGGCCTATGAGCAGTTCTTC
CATSDNSGGAYEQFF
>TRBJ2-2|NA|TRBV15|NA
TGTGCCACCAGCAGAGATCAGGCCGCGAACACCGGGGAGCTGTTTTTT
CATSRDQAANTGELFF
>TRBJ1-1|NA|TRBV12-5|NA
TGTGCTAGTGGTTTGGCTCCGGACGGGAACACTGAAGCTTTCTTT
CASGLAPDGNTEAFF
>TRBJ2-7|NA|TRBV29-1|NA
TGCACCCTTCCGGGCTGGAACTACGAGCAGTACTTC
CTLPGWNYEQYF
>TRBJ2-3|NA|TRBV25-1|once
TGTGCCAGCAGTGAAATCTGGGGGGCAGGAGATACGCAGTATTTT
CASSEIWGAGDTQYF
>TRBJ1-2|TRBD1|TRBV5-1|NA
TGCGCCAGCAGCTTGACAGGGGATCGGGGCTACACCTTC
CASSLTGDRGYTF
>TRBJ2-1|TRBD1|TRBV5-1|NA
TGCGCCAGCAGCTCGGGACAGACTAACAATGAGCAGTTCTTC
CASSSGQTNNEQFF
>TRBJ1-4|NA|TRBV12-3/TRBV12-4|NA
TGTGCCAGCAGTTTAGAGGGACTTGAAAAACTGTTTTTT
CASSLEGLEKLFF
>TRBJ2-2|NA|TRBV5-1|NA
TGCGCCAGCAGCTTGTTGGCTCAGAACACCGGGGAGCTGTTTTTT
CASSLLAQNTGELFF
>TRBJ2-7|NA|TRBV3-1/TRBV3-2|NA
TGTGCCAGCAGCCAAGTGCCATCGGGTGACGAGCAGTACTTC
CASSQVPSGDEQYF
>TRBJ1-3|TRBD1|TRBV9|NA
TGTGCCAGCAGCGGCACCGCAGGGGGCCCTGGAAACACCATATATTTT
CASSGTAGGPGNTIYF
>TRBJ1-6|NA|TRBV5-1|NA
TGCGCCAGCAGCTTCGGTTCCGATAATTCACCCCTCCACTTT
CASSFGSDNSPLHF
>TRBJ1-5|NA|TRBV5-6|few
TGTGCCAGCAGCTCCCAGGGCCACGGGGCCCAGCATTTT
CASSSQGHGAQHF
>TRBJ1-2|NA|TRBV5-1|NA
TGCGCCAGCAGCCCGGAGGGAGGTTCTAACTATGGCTACACCTTC
CASSPEGGSNYGYTF
>TRBJ2-3|TRBD2|TRBV5-1|NA
TGCGCCAGCAGCTTGGTTGGGACTATACTCGCAGATACGCAGTATTTT
CASSLVGTILADTQYF
>TRBJ2-7|TRBD1|TRBV4-3|NA
TGCGCCAGCAGCCAAGACTGGGTCACAGGGGGTAATGAGCAGTACTTC
CASSQDWVTGGNEQYF
>TRBJ2-1|TRBD1|TRBV24-1|NA
TGTGCCACCAGTGACGACAGGGGGGGCCAGTTCTTC
CATSDDRGGQFF
>TRBJ2-2|NA|TRBV27|NA
TGTGCCAGCAGTTTATCCGGGGCGAACACCGGGGAGCTGTTTTTT
CASSLSGANTGELFF
>TRBJ2-1|NA|TRBV2|NA
TGTGCCAGCAGTGAAGCAAGCGGGCCCAATGAGCAGTTCTTC
CASSEASGPNEQFF
>TRBJ2-5|NA|TRBV7-2|NA
TGTGCCAGCAGCTCCACGCGGGAGACCCAGTACTTC
CASSSTRETQYF
>TRBJ2-7|TRBD2|TRBV30|NA
TGTGCCTGGAGTCTACCGGCGGGGGTTGACATGTACGAGCAGTACTTC
CAWSLPAGVDMYEQYF
>TRBJ2-2|TRBD2|TRBV11-2|NA
TGTGCCAGCAGCTTACCTAGCGGGGGTGGAAGGAACACCGGGGAGCTGTTTTTT
CASSLPSGGGRNTGELFF
>TRBJ2-3|NA|TRBV24-1|NA
TGTGCCACCAGTGATTTGCAGGGGGGTGGCACAGATACGCAGTATTTT
CATSDLQGGGTDTQYF
>TRBJ2-1|TRBD2|TRBV5-1|NA
TGCGCCAGCAGCTTGTCAGCGGGGGGGCCCCACAATGAGCAGTTCTTC
CASSLSAGGPHNEQFF
>TRBJ1-2|TRBD1|TRBV5-6|NA
TGTGCCAGCAGCTATACTACAGGGGGCTATGGCTACACCTTC
CASSYTTGGYGYTF
>TRBJ2-3|NA|TRBV29-1|NA
TGCAGCGTTACGGCACCGGGACTTCTTACGCAGTATTTT
CSVTAPGLLTQYF
>TRBJ1-1|NA|TRBV12-3/TRBV12-4|NA
TGTGCCAGCAGTTTAGCGGGGGCGGGGAAAGCTTTCTTT
CASSLAGAGKAFF
>TRBJ1-5|NA|TRBV9|NA
TGTGCCAGCAGCGTGAGCCCGGGCGATCAGCCCCAGCATTTT
CASSVSPGDQPQHF
>TRBJ1-2|TRBD1|TRBV2|once
TGTGCCAGCGGGCAGGGGGCTTTCTATGGCTACACCTTC
CASGQGAFYGYTF
>TRBJ2-5|NA|TRBV7-2|NA
TGTGCCAGCAGCCCCGCCATACTGGCGGGAGAGACCCAGTACTTC
CASSPAILAGETQYF
>TRBJ2-7|NA|TRBV6-5|NA
TGTGCCAGCAGTCGGGAGACAGGAGAGCAGTACTTC
CASSRETGEQYF
>TRBJ1-2|NA|TRBV6-1|NA
TGTGCCAGCAGTGAAGGGGCTAACTATGGCTACACCTTC
CASSEGANYGYTF
>TRBJ1-3|NA|TRBV7-9|NA
TGTGCCAGCGCCAGAGACTCTGGAAACACCATATATTTT
CASARDSGNTIYF
>TRBJ1-5|NA|TRBV7-2|NA
TGTGCCAGCAGCTTAATAGGGTATAATCAGCCCCAGCATTTT
CASSLIGYNQPQHF
>TRBJ2-7|NA|TRBV6-5|NA
TGTGCCACCACAAAACAGGGCTTCGGCGAGCAGTACTTC
CATTKQGFGEQYF
>TRBJ2-7|NA|TRBV6-6|NA
TGTGCCAGCAGTTACCCGCTACAGGGGGAGGGCGAGCAGTACTTC
CASSYPLQGEGEQYF
>TRBJ1-6|TRBD1|TRBV5-4|once
TGTGCCAGCAGCCGGACAGGGGGCCTAAGCTCCTATAATTCACCCCTCCACTTT
CASSRTGGLSSYNSPLHF
>TRBJ1-2|NA|TRBV23-1|few
TGCGCCAGCAGTCAATCGCGCCGGGGACGGGGCGACTATGGCTACACCTTC
CASSQSRRGRGDYGYTF
>TRBJ1-1|NA|TRBV3-1/TRBV3-2|few
TGTGCCAGCAGCCAAGTTAACAGGGCAAGGGGAGCTTTCTTT
CASSQVNRARGAFF
>TRBJ2-4|TRBD1|TRBV7-9|NA
TGTGCCAGCAGCCGGGACAGGTCCATAGCCAAAAACATTCAGTACTTC
CASSRDRSIAKNIQYF
>TRBJ2-7|NA|TRBV24-1|NA
TGTGCCACCAGTGATGGGGGCCGCGGCTCCTACGAGCAGTACTTC
CATSDGGRGSYEQYF
>TRBJ1-5|NA|TRBV5-5|NA
TGTGCCAGCAGCGAGGAACATAGCAATCAGCCCCAGCATTTT
CASSEEHSNQPQHF
>TRBJ2-7|NA|TRBV4-2|NA
TGTGCCAGCAGCCATGAAATCCAGGGCTACGAGCAGTACTTC
CASSHEIQGYEQYF
>TRBJ1-2|TRBD1|TRBV10-2|NA
TGCGCCAGCAGTGAGTGGACAGGGACTGGCTACACCTTC
CASSEWTGTGYTF
>TRBJ1-1|TRBD1|TRBV2|NA
TGTGCCAGCGGGACAGGGACTCTGAACACTGAAGCTTTCTTT
CASGTGTLNTEAFF
>TRBJ2-7|TRBD2|TRBV7-2|NA
TGTGCCAGCAGTCAGCCGGGACTAGCAGACGAGCAGTACTTC
CASSQPGLADEQYF
>TRBJ1-4|NA|TRBV7-8|NA
TGTGCCAGCAGCATAAACCGGGTCCCAACTAATGAAAAACTGTTTTTT
CASSINRVPTNEKLFF